These T cell receptor beta chains were read from a single sample in a study of cytomegalovirus exposure and HLA in healthy donors. The assay was immunoSEQ multiplex PCR, and TCRdb's table has in-frame clones only and misses some. Altogether about 170,000 clones are present, 80% to 85% being singletons, with the ten largest covering around 2.3%. Source material: PBMCs. These receptors all come from a male donor in good health and CMV-seronegative. The CDR3 runs from the conserved cysteine through the conserved F or W. Fields, in order: clone size, V gene, D gene, J gene, CDR3 DNA, CDR3 protein. The D gene is left open where the match is weak. The size entry is marked missing in some rows and otherwise reads once, few, many or a size class.

>NA|TRBV29-1|TRBD1|TRBJ2-7
TGCAGCGTTGGACAGGGAACCTCCTACGAGCAGTACTTC
CSVGQGTSYEQYF
>NA|TRBV19|NA|TRBJ2-3
TGTGCCAGTAGTAACAGGGATCTGGGTTCAGATACGCAGTATTTT
CASSNRDLGSDTQYF
>NA|TRBV10-3|NA|TRBJ2-7
TGTGCCATCAGTGATCGACAGGCCGGCTACGAGCAGTACTTC
CAISDRQAGYEQYF
>NA|TRBV14|NA|TRBJ2-7
TGTGCCAGCAGCCCGACGTGGGCAGACCAGTACTTC
CASSPTWADQYF
>NA|TRBV2|NA|TRBJ2-7
TGTGCCAGCTCATTCGGGTCCTACGAGCAGTACTTC
CASSFGSYEQYF
>NA|TRBV7-9|NA|TRBJ1-1
TGTGCCAGCAGCTTACGGGATTCGAACACTGAAGCTTTCTTT
CASSLRDSNTEAFF
>NA|TRBV13|NA|TRBJ1-3
TGTGCCAGCAGCTTGGACGGGAGACCGTTCTCTGGAAACACCATATATTTT
CASSLDGRPFSGNTIYF
>NA|TRBV6-5|NA|TRBJ2-4
TGTGCCAGCAGCGGAAGACAGGATGCCAAAAACATTCAGTACTTC
CASSGRQDAKNIQYF
>NA|TRBV7-6|NA|TRBJ1-1
TGTGCCAGCAGCTTAGGGGGGGGCAGTGAAGCTTTCTTT
CASSLGGGSEAFF
>once|TRBV7-9|TRBD2|TRBJ2-2
TGTGCCAGCAAACTAGCGGGGGACGGGGAGCTGTTTTTT
CASKLAGDGELFF
>NA|TRBV2|NA|TRBJ1-1
TGTGCCAGCACGAAAGAGGTGAACACTGAAGCTTTCTTT
CASTKEVNTEAFF
>NA|TRBV10-1|NA|TRBJ2-1
TGCGCCAGCAGTGCGGGGTGGAGCAATGAGCAGTTCTTC
CASSAGWSNEQFF
>NA|TRBV6-5|TRBD2|TRBJ2-7
TGTGCCAGCAGTTACCAGAGCGGGGGCGAGCAGTACTTC
CASSYQSGGEQYF
>once|TRBV5-4|TRBD2|TRBJ2-1
TGTGCCAGCAGCGGCGGGGGGCGGGGCAATGAGCAGTTCTTC
CASSGGGRGNEQFF
>NA|TRBV5-1|TRBD1|TRBJ1-1
TGCGCCAGCAGCCTCCCCGGGACAGTGACGGACACTGAAGCTTTCTTT
CASSLPGTVTDTEAFF
>NA|TRBV11-2|TRBD2|TRBJ2-3
TGTGCCAGCAGCTTACTACGGGGGGGGATGACAGATACGCAGTATTTT
CASSLLRGGMTDTQYF
>NA|TRBV29-1|TRBD2|TRBJ2-5
TGCAGCGTTGATTCGGCGCGGGGGGTACTAGAGACCCAGTACTTC
CSVDSARGVLETQYF
>NA|TRBV18|TRBD1|TRBJ1-3
TGTGCCAGCTCACAGAGGACAGGGGACGGAAACACCATATATTTT
CASSQRTGDGNTIYF
>few|TRBV7-2|TRBD2|TRBJ2-4
TGTGCCAGCAGCCCTTGGGGGGGGAGCATTCAGTACTTC
CASSPWGGSIQYF
>once|TRBV6-1|TRBD1|TRBJ2-7
TGTGCCAGCAGTGACCCCGGGACAGGGGGGACCTACGAGCAGTACTTC
CASSDPGTGGTYEQYF
>NA|TRBV30|NA|TRBJ1-5
TGTGCCTGGGGGTGGGGGGGGGCAGGGCTCGGGATGCCCCAGCATTTT
CAWGWGGAGLGMPQHF
>NA|TRBV18|TRBD1|TRBJ2-7
TGTGCCAGCTCACCACCAGGGGGCGGCGAGCAGTACTTC
CASSPPGGGEQYF
>NA|TRBV4-1|NA|TRBJ1-2
TGCGCCAGCAGCCAAGATCGGGGGGGCGCCTCTAACTATGGCTACACCTTC
CASSQDRGGASNYGYTF
>NA|TRBV4-2|TRBD1|TRBJ2-2
TGTGCCAGCAGCCAAGGACAGGGTCCCGACGGGGAGCTGTTTTTT
CASSQGQGPDGELFF
>NA|TRBV19|TRBD1|TRBJ1-4
TGTGCCAGTAGCTCGGGACAGGGATCGAGTAATGAAAAACTGTTTTTT
CASSSGQGSSNEKLFF
>NA|TRBV18|NA|TRBJ2-7
TGTGCCAGCTCACCAGGTGAAGCGGACTCCTACGAGCAGTACTTC
CASSPGEADSYEQYF
>NA|TRBV7-9|TRBD1|TRBJ1-1
TGTGCCAGCAGCTCGGGACAGGGGCTAGGGAACACTGAAGCTTTCTTT
CASSSGQGLGNTEAFF
>NA|TRBV4-1|NA|TRBJ1-2
TGCGCCAGCAGCCTGGGGACTAGTGATGGCTACACCTTC
CASSLGTSDGYTF
>once|TRBV5-6|TRBD1|TRBJ2-5
TGTGCCAGCAGCATCGAACGGGACAGGGTAGGGGAGACCCAGTACTTC
CASSIERDRVGETQYF
>NA|TRBV6-5|TRBD1|TRBJ2-7
TGTGCCAGCAGTTACTCCGGGACAGGGTTCTACGAGCAGTACTTC
CASSYSGTGFYEQYF
>NA|TRBV18|NA|TRBJ1-4
TGTGCCAGCTCACTTGTGGTGGAGACGCACGGTGAAAAACTGTTTTTT
CASSLVVETHGEKLFF
>NA|TRBV27|NA|TRBJ1-2
TGTGCCAGCAGTTCGGAGGTTGGGCGGGGCTACACCTTC
CASSSEVGRGYTF
>few|TRBV27|NA|TRBJ2-7
TGTGCCAGCAGTTTAGGGGCAGGAAACTACGAGCAGTACTTC
CASSLGAGNYEQYF
>few|TRBV6-5|TRBD1|TRBJ2-7
TGTGCCAGCAGCCCCAGGACAGGCCCCTACGAGCAGTACTTC
CASSPRTGPYEQYF
>NA|TRBV5-6|TRBD1|TRBJ2-6
TGTGCCAGCAGCTGGCCGACAGGGGGCGGTGGGGCCAACGTCCTGACTTTC
CASSWPTGGGGANVLTF
>NA|TRBV18|TRBD1|TRBJ1-1
TGTGCCAGCTCACAGGACAGGGGGCCTGGGAACACTGAAGCTTTCTTT
CASSQDRGPGNTEAFF
>NA|TRBV5-1|NA|TRBJ2-7
TGCGCCAGCAGCTCCTCCGAGGGGGTTTCCTACGAGCAGTACTTC
CASSSSEGVSYEQYF
>NA|TRBV5-1|NA|TRBJ2-1
TGCGCCAGCAGCCCTAGTGCGAATGAGCAGTTCTTC
CASSPSANEQFF
>NA|TRBV5-4|NA|TRBJ2-7
TGTGCCAGCAGCTACGGGGGGCAATACGAGCAGTACTTC
CASSYGGQYEQYF
>NA|TRBV27|TRBD1|TRBJ1-2
TGTGCCAGCAGTTGGTGGGGCGGTCCAAACAGGGGGCTGGACTATGGCTACACCTTC
CASSWWGGPNRGLDYGYTF
>NA|TRBV13|NA|TRBJ2-7
TGTGCCAGCAGCTCGGACGGGGTTCCCTACGAGCAGTACTTC
CASSSDGVPYEQYF
>NA|TRBV5-8|NA|TRBJ1-5
TGTGCCAGCAGCTCGGGAGCCCCTGGTCAGCCCCAGCATTTT
CASSSGAPGQPQHF
>NA|TRBV19|TRBD1|TRBJ2-2
TGTGCCAGTAGTGATACCGGGACAGGGATCTTCAGGGAGCTGTTTTTT
CASSDTGTGIFRELFF
>NA|TRBV29-1|NA|TRBJ2-7
TGCAGCGTTGGAAGGAGTAGGCAAGACGAGCAGTACTTC
CSVGRSRQDEQYF
>NA|TRBV11-2|TRBD2|TRBJ2-7
TGTGCCAGCAGCCCCTTAGCGGGGGAGAGCTCCTACGAGCAGTACTTC
CASSPLAGESSYEQYF
>NA|TRBV5-1|NA|TRBJ2-3
TGCGCCAGCAGCTGGCGACAGGTCAGCACAGATACGCAGTATTTT
CASSWRQVSTDTQYF